The next 9 T cell receptor beta chains were all read from a single sample in a study of blood T cell repertoires in COVID-19. Clones were read by immunoSEQ multiplex PCR, and TCRdb kept only the in-frame ones, dropping some. The repertoire holds about 42,000 clones, with 89% as singletons. The sequencing input was peripheral blood. Receptor source: a human donor in a cohort sampled during active COVID-19.

The rearrangement joins TRBV10-3 to TRBJ1-4; no definite D call. Per germline, CDR1 ENHRY and CDR2 SYGVKD. V was shortened by 4 bases and J by 3 bases, with 9 bases between the two germline ends. This CDR3 has 14 residues. The CDR3 DNA is TGTGCCATCAGTGTAGGCGGATCTAATGAAAAACTGTTTTTT. This gives the protein CAISVGGSNEKLFF.

The chain couples TRBV2 to TRBJ2-7, with TRBD1 matching 11 bases. Germline assignment: CDR1 SNHLY and CDR2 FYNNEI. This CDR3 contains 14 residues. The trim removed 4 bases at V and 5 bases at J, leaving 4 bases unmatched. The CDR3 sequence is CASSGTGGFHEQYF. The CDR3 coding sequence is TGTGCCAGCAGTGGGACAGGGGGCTTCCACGAGCAGTACTTC.

The V call is TRBV11-2, the J call TRBJ2-7, with 9 bases aligning to TRBD1. V lost 0 bases and J lost 2; bases outside the gene matches: 8. CDR3 length equals 17 residues. The germline V gene has CDR1 SGHAT and CDR2 FQNNGV. CDR3 sequence (DNA): TGTGCCAGCAGCTTAGATCTCGGGACAGGGACACCCTACGAGCAGTACTTC. It translates to CASSLDLGTGTPYEQYF.

The chain employs TRBV6-5 and TRBJ1-2; 8 bases align to TRBD1. The germline V gene encodes CDR1 MNHEY and CDR2 SVGAGI. J gave up 6 bases and V 6 bases, and 6 bases lay outside the gene matches. This CDR3 region has 13 residues. The CDR3 reads CASRSGTGDGYTF. In DNA, the CDR3 is TGTGCCAGCAGGTCCGGGACAGGAGATGGCTACACCTTC.

The CDR3 region has the DNA TGCGCCAGCAAGAATAAACTAGCGGGGGGCAGGAATGAGCAGTTCTTC. Translating it yields CASKNKLAGGRNEQFF. The V call is TRBV5-1, the J call TRBJ2-1, with 12 bases aligning to TRBD2. This CDR3 spans 16 amino acids. Trimming removed 6 bases from V and 7 bases from J; junction bases left unmatched: 11. Germline CDR1 SGHRS, CDR2 YFSETQ.

The chain uses TRBV6-1 and TRBJ2-7, with TRBD2 matching over 7 bases. V lost 5 bases, J lost 10 bases, and 14 bases stayed unmatched. Germline V gene sequence: CDR1 MNHNS, CDR2 SASEGT. The CDR3 has 14 amino acids. The CDR3 sequence: CASSPLTSSLSQYF. The CDR3 bases are TGTGCCAGCAGTCCCTTGACTAGCAGCCTAAGCCAGTACTTC.

This clone appeared once. The chain joins TRBV2 to TRBJ1-1; D may be TRBD1 (5 bases). This CDR3 is built from 13 residues. V lost 7 bases and J 6 bases, leaving 15 bases between the germline ends. The germline CDR1 and CDR2 sequences are SNHLY and FYNNEI. CDR3 nucleotide sequence: TGTGCCAGCAAACAAGGGGAAATCGCTGAAGCTTTCTTT. Translating it yields CASKQGEIAEAFF.

In its sample, this clone was seen once. V usage is TRBV6-2 or TRBV6-3 and J usage is TRBJ1-2; D might be TRBD1 (5 bases). V lost 4 bases to trimming and J lost 3 bases, with 18 bases between them. The V gene's germline CDR1 is MNHEY and CDR2 SVGEGT. The CDR3 runs to 16 residues. DNA for the CDR3: TGTGCCAGCAGTTTCGCCGGCGGCAGGGATCACTATGGCTACACCTTC. Encoded protein: CASSFAGGRDHYGYTF.

The chain couples TRBV6-2 or TRBV6-3 to TRBJ1-5; 11 positions match TRBD1. The CDR3 is 16 amino acids. Germline V gives CDR1 MNHEY, CDR2 SVGEGT. The ends lost 2 bases at V and 2 bases at J; junction bases unmatched: 2. CDR3 DNA: TGTGCCAGCAGTTACAGGGACAGGGGGGGCAATCAGCCCCAGCATTTT. Residues: CASSYRDRGGNQPQHF.